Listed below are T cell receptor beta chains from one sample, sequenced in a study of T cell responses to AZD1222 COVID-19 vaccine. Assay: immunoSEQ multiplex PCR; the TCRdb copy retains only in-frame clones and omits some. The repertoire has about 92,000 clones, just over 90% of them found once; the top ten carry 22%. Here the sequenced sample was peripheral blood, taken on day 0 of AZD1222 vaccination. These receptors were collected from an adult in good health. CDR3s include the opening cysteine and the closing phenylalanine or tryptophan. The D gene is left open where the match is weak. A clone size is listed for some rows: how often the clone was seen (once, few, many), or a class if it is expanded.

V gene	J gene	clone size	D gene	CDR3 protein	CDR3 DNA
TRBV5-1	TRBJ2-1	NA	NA	CASSRTTGQYNEQFF	TGCGCCAGCAGCCGGACGACAGGCCAGTACAATGAGCAGTTCTTC
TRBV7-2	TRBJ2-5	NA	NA	CASSPPAGGETQYF	TGTGCCAGCAGCCCCCCCGCGGGCGGGGAGACCCAGTACTTC
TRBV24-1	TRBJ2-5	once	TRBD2	CATAVGGSQETQYF	TGTGCCACCGCAGTCGGGGGGAGCCAAGAGACCCAGTACTTC
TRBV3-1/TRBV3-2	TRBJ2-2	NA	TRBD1	CASSRGTVNTGELFF	TGTGCCAGCAGCCGAGGGACAGTGAACACCGGGGAGCTGTTTTTT
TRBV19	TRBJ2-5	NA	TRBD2	CASRLTSGGARETQYF	TGTGCCAGTAGACTTACTAGCGGGGGGGCCCGAGAGACCCAGTACTTC
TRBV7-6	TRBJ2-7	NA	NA	CASSLGSTGLVGYEQYF	TGTGCCAGCAGCTTAGGTTCGACGGGTTTGGTAGGCTACGAGCAGTACTTC
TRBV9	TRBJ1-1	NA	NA	CASSAIYEAFF	TGTGCCAGCAGCGCAATATATGAAGCTTTCTTT
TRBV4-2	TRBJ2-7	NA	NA	CASSQDEHQAYEQYF	TGTGCCAGCAGCCAAGATGAACACCAGGCTTACGAGCAGTACTTC
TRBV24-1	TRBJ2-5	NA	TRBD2	CATSDLPTSGTQETQYF	TGTGCCACCAGTGATTTGCCGACTAGCGGGACACAAGAGACCCAGTACTTC
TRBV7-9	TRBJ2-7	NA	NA	CASSLGAGPEFVYEQYF	TGTGCCAGCAGCTTAGGAGCAGGACCTGAATTTGTGTACGAGCAGTACTTC
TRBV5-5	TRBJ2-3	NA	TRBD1	CASSPWGQSTDTQYF	TGTGCCAGCAGCCCCTGGGGACAGAGCACAGATACGCAGTATTTT
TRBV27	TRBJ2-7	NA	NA	CASSLRRSYEQYF	TGTGCCAGCAGTTTAAGGAGGTCCTACGAGCAGTACTTC
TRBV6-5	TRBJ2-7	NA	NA	CASRRNEVYEQYF	TGTGCCAGCAGACGAAACGAAGTCTACGAGCAGTACTTC
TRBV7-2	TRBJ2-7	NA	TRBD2	CASSLAAQTSGPYEQYF	TGTGCCAGCAGCTTAGCCGCCCAGACTAGCGGTCCCTACGAGCAGTACTTC
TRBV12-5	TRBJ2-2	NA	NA	CASGLVLSGVNTGELFF	TGTGCTAGTGGTTTGGTACTCAGTGGGGTAAACACCGGGGAGCTGTTTTTT
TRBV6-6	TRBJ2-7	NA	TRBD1	CASSPLRDRGPEIPYEQYF	TGTGCCAGCAGTCCCCTCCGGGACAGGGGACCCGAGATCCCCTACGAGCAGTACTTC
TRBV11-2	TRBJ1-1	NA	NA	CASSLKTENTEAFF	TGTGCCAGCAGCCTAAAGACAGAGAACACTGAAGCTTTCTTT
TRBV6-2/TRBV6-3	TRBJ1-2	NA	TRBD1	CASSHQGADGYTF	TGTGCCAGCAGTCACCAGGGGGCAGATGGCTACACCTTC
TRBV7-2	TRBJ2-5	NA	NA	CASSFLTETQYF	TGTGCCAGCAGCTTTTTAACTGAGACCCAGTACTTC
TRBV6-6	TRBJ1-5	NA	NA	CASSYVSHSNQPQHF	TGTGCCAGCAGTTACGTCAGTCATAGCAATCAGCCCCAGCATTTT
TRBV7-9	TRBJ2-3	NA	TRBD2	CASSPGTSGGTDTQYF	TGTGCCAGCAGCCCAGGGACTAGCGGGGGCACAGATACGCAGTATTTT
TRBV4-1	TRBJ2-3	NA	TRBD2	CASSQDRSGGRDTQYF	TGCGCCAGCAGCCAAGATCGTAGCGGGGGACGGGATACGCAGTATTTT
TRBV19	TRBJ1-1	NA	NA	CASTNRNTEAFF	TGTGCCAGTACCAACAGGAACACTGAAGCTTTCTTT
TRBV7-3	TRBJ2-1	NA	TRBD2	CASSLTAGGYNEQFF	TGTGCCAGCAGCTTAACTGCGGGGGGATACAATGAGCAGTTCTTC
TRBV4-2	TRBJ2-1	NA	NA	CASSQDENYSYNEQFF	TGTGCCAGCAGCCAAGACGAAAATTACTCCTACAATGAGCAGTTCTTC
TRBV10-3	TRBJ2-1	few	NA	CALGDKHYNEQFF	TGTGCCCTGGGAGACAAGCACTACAATGAGCAGTTCTTC
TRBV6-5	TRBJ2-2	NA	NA	CASNGAVGGELFF	TGTGCCAGCAATGGGGCAGTGGGCGGGGAGCTGTTTTTT
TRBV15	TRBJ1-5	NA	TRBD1	CATSSLSRGGSYSNQPQHF	TGTGCCACCAGCAGCTTAAGCAGGGGGGGATCATATAGCAATCAGCCCCAGCATTTT
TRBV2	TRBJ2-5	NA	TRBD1	CASSEAGQRETQYF	TGTGCCAGCAGTGAAGCGGGACAGCGGGAGACCCAGTACTTC
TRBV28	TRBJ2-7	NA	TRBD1	CASSLVFRQGHEQYF	TGTGCCAGCAGTTTAGTGTTTCGACAGGGTCACGAGCAGTACTTC